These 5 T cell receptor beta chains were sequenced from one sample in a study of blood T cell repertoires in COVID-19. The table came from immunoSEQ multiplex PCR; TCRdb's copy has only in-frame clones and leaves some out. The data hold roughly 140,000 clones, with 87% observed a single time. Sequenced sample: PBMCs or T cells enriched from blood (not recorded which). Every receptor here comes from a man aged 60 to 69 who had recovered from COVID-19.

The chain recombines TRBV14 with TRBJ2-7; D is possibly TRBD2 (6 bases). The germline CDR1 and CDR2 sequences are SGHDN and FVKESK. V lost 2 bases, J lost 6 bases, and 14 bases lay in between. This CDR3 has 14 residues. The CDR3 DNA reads TGTGCCAGCAGCCAAATTAGGGGAGGCACCGAGCAGTACTTC. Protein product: CASSQIRGGTEQYF.

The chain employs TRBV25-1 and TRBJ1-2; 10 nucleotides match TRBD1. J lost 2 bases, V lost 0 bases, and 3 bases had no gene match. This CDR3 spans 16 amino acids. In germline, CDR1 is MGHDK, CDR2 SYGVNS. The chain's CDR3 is CASSEYGQGVNYGYTF. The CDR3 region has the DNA TGTGCCAGCAGTGAATATGGACAGGGGGTAAACTATGGCTACACCTTC.

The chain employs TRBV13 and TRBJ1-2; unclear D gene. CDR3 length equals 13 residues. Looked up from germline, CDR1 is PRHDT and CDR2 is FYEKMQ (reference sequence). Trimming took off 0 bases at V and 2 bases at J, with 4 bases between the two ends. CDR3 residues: CASSLGQNYGYTF. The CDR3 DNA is TGTGCCAGCAGCTTAGGGCAGAACTATGGCTACACCTTC.

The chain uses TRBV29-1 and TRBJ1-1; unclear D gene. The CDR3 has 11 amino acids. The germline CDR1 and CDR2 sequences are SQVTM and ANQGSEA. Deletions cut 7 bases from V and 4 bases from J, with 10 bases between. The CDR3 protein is CSGGSATEAFF. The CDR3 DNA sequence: TGCAGCGGCGGGTCTGCCACTGAAGCTTTCTTT.

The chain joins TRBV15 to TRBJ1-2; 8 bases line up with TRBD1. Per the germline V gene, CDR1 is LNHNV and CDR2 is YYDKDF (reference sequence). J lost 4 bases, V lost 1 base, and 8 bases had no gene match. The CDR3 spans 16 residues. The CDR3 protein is CATSRVHGTGAYGYTF. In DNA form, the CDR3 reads TGTGCCACCAGCAGAGTACACGGGACAGGAGCCTATGGCTACACCTTC. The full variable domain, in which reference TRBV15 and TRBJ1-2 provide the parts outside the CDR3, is DAMVIQNPRYQVTQFGKPVTLSCSQTLNHNVMYWYQQKSSQAPKLLFHYYDKDFNNEADTPDNFQSRRPNTSFCFLDIRSPGLGDTAMYLCATSRVHGTGAYGYTFGSGTRLTVV.